The clone carrying this TCR beta chain was seen just once. Its antigen is unknown. The V end was cut by 1 base, the J end by 5 bases, with 11 bases between. This CDR3 spans 14 amino acids. Germline CDR1 reads SGHTA; CDR2 reads FQGNSA. Primers used in a second PCR of roughly 6 to 11 cycles were a sample-barcoded 5' primer and a J-beta primer mix. Each sample yielded at least 2.5 million CDR3-containing paired-end reads. TCRdb reprocessed the 5' RACE reads via MiXCR and lists one record per CDR3 protein. The sample lists 1.8 million or so distinct CDR3 sequences, more than 35% occurring once. These data are taken from a study of blood T cells in healthy people across ages. Study-wide points: TCR beta diversity was tightly associated with the proportion of naive T cells. With age, beta diversity per million T cells declined roughly linearly, significantly by roughly 40.

Isolated per sample were at least 7 million PBMCs. V gene TRBV7-2 combines with J gene TRBJ1-2; D uncertain. Sequenced material: blood. The TCR comes from a human donor in good health. Here the CDR3 reads CASSLVVADYGYTF. Here the CDR3 DNA reads TGTGCCAGCAGCTTAGTAGTGGCAGATTATGGCTACACCTTC.